The present TCR beta chain was sequenced within a study of CD8+ T cells in alopecia areata. General observations from the study: While tofacitinib was given, many expanded lesional clones persisted in scalp and blood.

As to treatment: oral pan-JAK inhibitor, 5-10 mg twice daily. CD4+ and CD8+ T cells were sorted from PBMCs. TCR sequencing used cDNA made by reverse transcription of extracted RNA. Sequenced by immunoSEQ multiplex PCR; TCRdb stores in-frame clones only, minus some. This sample has roughly 220,000 clones, with around two fifths found just once. V lost 5 bases, J lost 4 bases, and 14 bases lay in between. CDR1 is MGHRA, CDR2 YSYEKL, per germline. CDR3 length: 14 residues. With regard to this clone: Antigen specificity is unknown.

The sample consisted of CD4+ T cells sorted from blood, taken between weeks 30 and 35, from a patient treated with tofacitinib. This chain links TRBV4-1 with TRBJ1-2; D unresolved. The source is a human donor with alopecia areata. CDR3 sequence: CASSGTGGGYGYTF. CDR3 nucleotide sequence: TGCGCCAGCAGCGGTACGGGAGGCGGCTATGGCTACACCTTC.